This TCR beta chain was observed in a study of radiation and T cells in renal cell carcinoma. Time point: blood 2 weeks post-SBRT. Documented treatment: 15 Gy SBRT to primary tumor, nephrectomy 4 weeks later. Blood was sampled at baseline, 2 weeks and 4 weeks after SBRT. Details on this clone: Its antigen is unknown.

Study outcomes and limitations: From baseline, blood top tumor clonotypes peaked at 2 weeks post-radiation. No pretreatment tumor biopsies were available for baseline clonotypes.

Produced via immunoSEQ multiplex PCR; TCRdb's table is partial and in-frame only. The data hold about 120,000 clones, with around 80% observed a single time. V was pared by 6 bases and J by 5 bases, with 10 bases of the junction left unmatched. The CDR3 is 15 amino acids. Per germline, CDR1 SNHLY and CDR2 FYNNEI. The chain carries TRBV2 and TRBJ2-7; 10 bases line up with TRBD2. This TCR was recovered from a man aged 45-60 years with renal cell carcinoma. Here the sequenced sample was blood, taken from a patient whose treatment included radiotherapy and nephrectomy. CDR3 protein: CASRREAGGPHEQYF. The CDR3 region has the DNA TGTGCCAGCAGGCGGGAAGCGGGAGGGCCCCACGAGCAGTACTTC.